Listed here are 21 T cell receptor beta chains from one sample, sequenced in a study of T-cell memory formation after mild COVID-19. TCRdb re-called the 5' RACE reads with MiXCR, one entry per CDR3 protein. Of roughly 600,000 distinct CDR3 sequences in the sample, about a sixth were seen once. Material for sequencing was PBMCs or a T cell subset sorted from them (not recorded which). The receptors here all came from an adult woman who had mild COVID-19 (a few samples of this study predate the infection). Cell type and time point are not known.

This clonotype has a handful of counts. The chain joins TRBV29-1 to TRBJ2-5; the D gene is possibly TRBD1 (6 bases). Trimming removed 5 bases at V and 1 base at J, with 14 bases between. Per the germline V gene, CDR1 is SQVTM and CDR2 is ANQGSEA. The CDR3 is 14 amino acids. The CDR3 DNA reads as TGCAGCGTTCAAGTAGGGACAAGCCAAGAGACCCAGTACTTC. Translated, it gives CSVQVGTSQETQYF.

As DNA, the CDR3 is TGTGCCATCAGTGCGCAGGGTGTATACAATGAGCAGTTCTTC. Translation: CAISAQGVYNEQFF. V and J are TRBV10-3 and TRBJ2-1; weak D call: TRBD1 (5 bases). This CDR3 contains 14 residues. Germline V CDR1 and CDR2: ENHRY, SYGVKD. V lost 4 bases and J 4 bases, leaving 11 bases between the germline ends.

This chain uses TRBV29-1 with TRBJ2-1; 13 bases map to TRBD2. Losses at the gene ends were 7 bases for V and 0 bases for J; bases not matched to a gene: 12. Per germline, CDR1 SQVTM and CDR2 ANQGSEA. This CDR3 spans 18 amino acids. The DNA for the CDR3 is TGCAGCGCAATCTATCAGGGACTAGCGGGGAGCTCCTACAATGAGCAGTTCTTC. Amino acids: CSAIYQGLAGSSYNEQFF.

This clonotype was seen only a few times. The chain has TRBV29-1 and TRBJ2-1; 9 bases align to TRBD2. Trimming cost V 1 base and J 6 bases; bases outside gene matches: 4. The CDR3 has 14 amino acids. Per the germline V gene, CDR1 is SQVTM and CDR2 is ANQGSEA. CDR3: CSVEGGGGVNEQFF. The CDR3, as DNA: TGCAGCGTTGAAGGAGGCGGGGGGGTCAATGAGCAGTTCTTC.

The rearrangement uses TRBV6-2 or TRBV6-3 and TRBJ2-7; no clear D. Trimming removed 2 bases at V and 0 bases at J, with 8 bases between. Germline V gene lookup returns CDR1 MNHEY and CDR2 SVGEGT. There are 14 residues in the CDR3. The CDR3 nucleotides read TGTGCCAGCAGTTACGCTCTACCCTCCTACGAGCAGTACTTC. Translating it yields CASSYALPSYEQYF.

This clonotype was found many times. The chain recombines TRBV5-1 with TRBJ2-1; D gene uncertain. Germline loops: CDR1 SGHRS, CDR2 YFSETQ. The V gene lost 2 bases and the J gene lost 0 bases, with 9 bases spanning the gap. CDR3 length: 15 residues. CDR3 loop: CASSLRVVSYNEQFF. CDR3 nucleotides: TGCGCCAGCAGCTTAAGGGTTGTCTCCTACAATGAGCAGTTCTTC.

The chain combines TRBV7-2 with TRBJ1-6; the D gene is possibly TRBD1 (5 bases). The CDR3 has 18 amino acids. Germline CDR1 reads SGHTA; CDR2 reads FQGNSA. With 1 base removed from V and 2 bases from J, the gap between germline ends came to 15 bases. CDR3 region: CASSLDRAGWAYNSPLHF. The CDR3 nucleotides are TGTGCCAGCAGCTTAGATCGGGCAGGGTGGGCCTATAATTCACCCCTCCACTTT.

V is TRBV24-1 and J is TRBJ1-2; 7 bases are shared with TRBD1. The germline V gene encodes CDR1 KGHDR and CDR2 SFDVKD. This CDR3 comprises 14 residues. V shed 4 bases and J 7 bases; nucleotides not matched to a gene: 8. CDR3 loop: CATSDPGQVGGYTF. CDR3 sequence (DNA): TGTGCCACCAGTGACCCCGGACAGGTCGGTGGCTACACCTTC.

There are a few counts of this clonotype. The J gene is TRBJ1-1, the V gene TRBV12-3 or TRBV12-4, with D perhaps TRBD1 (5 bases). CDR3 length: 14 residues. With 1 base removed from V and 5 bases from J, the gap between germline ends came to 11 bases. CDR3 nucleotides: TGTGCCAGCAGTTTAGGAAGGGGCAAAACTGAAGCTTTCTTT. Its protein product is CASSLGRGKTEAFF.

The J gene is TRBJ1-2, the V gene TRBV19; no clear D gene. V was cut by 3 bases and J by 4 bases, with 12 bases left in between. There are 14 residues in the CDR3. Germline CDR1 reads LNHDA; CDR2 reads SQIVND (reference sequence). CDR3 loop: CASSIRVAVYGYTF. CDR3 nucleotides: TGTGCCAGTAGTATTAGGGTGGCGGTCTATGGCTACACCTTC. The complete variable domain, with remaining parts taken from reference TRBV19 and TRBJ1-2, reads DGGITQSPKYLFRKEGQNVTLSCEQNLNHDAMYWYRQDPGQGLRLIYYSQIVNDFQKGDIAEGYSVSREKKESFPLTVTSAQKNPTAFYLCASSIRVAVYGYTFGSGTRLTVV.

V and J are TRBV9 and TRBJ2-1; a possible D gene is TRBD2 (6 bases). Trimming shortened V by 6 bases and J by 4 bases, and 17 bases separated the two germline ends. Germline V lookup: CDR1 SGDLS, CDR2 YYNGEE. CDR3 length: 15 residues. CDR3 region: CASTVGRGGYNEQFF. CDR3 bases: TGTGCCAGCACCGTGGGGCGAGGAGGGTACAATGAGCAGTTCTTC.

DNA of the CDR3: TGTGCCTCCCTTAGCGGGGGGGCTTCAGACGAGCAGTACTTC. Encoded protein: CASLSGGASDEQYF. The chain has TRBV6-1 and TRBJ2-7, with 11 nucleotides matching TRBD2. The CDR3 sequence is 14 residues long. CDR1 is MNHNS, CDR2 SASEGT, per germline. V lost 11 bases and J lost 5; bases outside the gene matches: 11.

The CDR3 region has the DNA TGTGCCAGCAGCCAAGAATTCGGCAGGGGCGGAATCGGGCAGTACTTC. This codes for CASSQEFGRGGIGQYF. The V and J genes are TRBV3-1 and TRBJ2-7; tentative D call: TRBD1 (6 bases). The CDR3 has 16 residues. Germline V CDR1 and CDR2: LGHDT, YNNKEL (reference sequence). Trimming removed 0 bases from V and 9 bases from J, with 21 bases in between.

This clonotype was observed a handful of times. This rearrangement joins TRBV7-9 to TRBJ2-1; 7 bases agree with TRBD2. V lost 5 bases to trimming and J lost 10 bases; unmatched junction nucleotides: 17. CDR1 SEHNR and CDR2 FQNEAQ come from the germline V gene (reference sequence). This CDR3 has 16 amino acids. In nucleotides, the CDR3 is TGTGCCAGCAGCCGGGGGGTAGGAGCTACTGTAAACGAGCAGTTCTTC. This codes for CASSRGVGATVNEQFF.

The gene calls are TRBV12-3 or TRBV12-4 and TRBJ2-3; 11 positions agree with TRBD1. This CDR3 region has 15 residues. Trimming removed 4 bases from V and 7 bases from J; junction bases left unmatched: 7. CDR3 sequence: CASSYRDRGLNTQYF. The CDR3 DNA reads TGTGCCAGCAGTTACCGGGACAGGGGGTTAAATACGCAGTATTTT.

This clonotype was detected only a few times. This chain links TRBV24-1 with TRBJ2-1; a possible D gene is TRBD1 (6 bases). Trimming took off 8 bases at V and 6 bases at J, with 10 bases between the two ends. CDR3 length: 12 amino acids. Germline V gives CDR1 KGHDR, CDR2 SFDVKD. The CDR3 coding sequence is TGTGCCACCACCGGACAGTTCAATGAGCAGTTCTTC. Amino acid sequence: CATTGQFNEQFF.

This clonotype came up a few times. The chain joins TRBV15 to TRBJ2-6; 8 nucleotides match TRBD1. Losses at the gene ends were 4 bases for V and 0 bases for J; bases not matched to a gene: 11. This CDR3 region has 19 residues. Germline CDR1 LNHNV, CDR2 YYDKDF (reference sequence). CDR3 amino acids: CATSTKKGQDYSGANVLTF. CDR3 bases: TGTGCCACCAGCACCAAGAAGGGACAGGACTACTCTGGGGCCAACGTCCTGACTTTC.

This chain links TRBV20-1 with TRBJ2-1; D is uncertain. Trimming left V 6 bases short and J 10 bases short, with 16 bases between. Per the germline V gene, CDR1 is DFQATT and CDR2 is SNEGSKA (reference sequence). The CDR3 has 12 amino acids. This CDR3 reads CSAPVLGREQFF. The CDR3 DNA reads TGCAGTGCCCCCGTGCTCGGGCGGGAGCAGTTCTTC.

This clonotype showed up just a few times. The gene calls are TRBV18 and TRBJ2-5, with 8 bases identical to TRBD2. Per germline, CDR1 KGHSH and CDR2 LQKENI. J was trimmed by 3 bases and V by 4 bases; bases with no gene match: 13. CDR3 length: 17 residues. The CDR3 region is CASSRTGGGYLKETQYF. As DNA, the CDR3 is TGTGCCAGCTCACGGACGGGAGGGGGATACCTGAAAGAGACCCAGTACTTC.

V usage is TRBV7-2 and J usage is TRBJ1-1; TRBD1 matches at 11 bases. Germline V CDR1 and CDR2: SGHTA, FQGNSA. The CDR3 has 16 amino acids. The trim removed 4 bases at V and 2 bases at J, leaving 6 bases unmatched. The CDR3 DNA is TGTGCCAGCAGCTCCATCGGGACAGGGGGAAACACTGAAGCTTTCTTT. Its protein is CASSSIGTGGNTEAFF.

V and J are TRBV24-1 and TRBJ2-5; 7 bases agree with TRBD1. The ends lost 4 bases at V and 1 base at J; junction bases unmatched: 8. CDR1 is KGHDR, CDR2 SFDVKD, per germline. The CDR3 is 16 amino acids. The CDR3 DNA follows: TGTGCCACCAGTGACCCCCGGACAGGTAGCCAAGAGACCCAGTACTTC. Its translation: CATSDPRTGSQETQYF.